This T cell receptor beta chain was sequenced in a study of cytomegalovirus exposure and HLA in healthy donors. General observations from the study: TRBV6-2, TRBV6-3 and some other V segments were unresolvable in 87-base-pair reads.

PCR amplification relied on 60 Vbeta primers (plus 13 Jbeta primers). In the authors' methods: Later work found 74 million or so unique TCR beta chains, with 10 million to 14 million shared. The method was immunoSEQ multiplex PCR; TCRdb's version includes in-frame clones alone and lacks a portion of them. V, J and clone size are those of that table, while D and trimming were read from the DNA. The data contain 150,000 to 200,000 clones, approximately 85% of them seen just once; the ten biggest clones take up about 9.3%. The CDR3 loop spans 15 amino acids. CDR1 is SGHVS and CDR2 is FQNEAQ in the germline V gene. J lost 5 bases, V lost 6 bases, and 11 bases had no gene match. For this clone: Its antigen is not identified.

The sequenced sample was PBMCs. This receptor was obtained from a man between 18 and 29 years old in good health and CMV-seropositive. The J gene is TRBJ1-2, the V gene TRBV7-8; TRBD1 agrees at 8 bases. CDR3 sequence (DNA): TGTGCCAGCAGTTCGGGACAGGCCTCTGGATATGGCTACACCTTC. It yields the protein CASSSGQASGYGYTF. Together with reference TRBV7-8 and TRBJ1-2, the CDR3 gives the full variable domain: GAGVSQSPRYKVAKRGQDVALRCDPISGHVSLFWYQQALGQGPEFLTYFQNEAQLDKSGLPSDRFFAERPEGSVSTLKIQRTQQEDSAVYLCASSSGQASGYGYTFGSGTRLTVV.